This T cell receptor beta chain was captured by sequencing in a study of cytomegalovirus exposure and HLA in healthy donors. Trimming removed 4 bases at V and 0 bases at J, with 8 bases between. In germline, CDR1 is SGHNT, CDR2 YENEEA. The length of the CDR3 is 14 residues. Researchers ran the PCR with 60 Vbeta and 13 Jbeta primers. Profiling relied on immunoSEQ multiplex PCR, and the TCRdb table lists in-frame clones only, not all of them. The repertoire includes about 68,000 clones, 81% of them detected once, and about 6.5% sits in the top ten. This TCR was recovered from a human donor in good health. V and J are TRBV11-3 and TRBJ2-3; TRBD2 might be the D (5 bases). Specimen: PBMCs. CDR3 region: CASSSRTSTDTQYF. In DNA, the CDR3 is TGTGCCAGCAGCTCGCGGACTAGCACAGATACGCAGTATTTT.